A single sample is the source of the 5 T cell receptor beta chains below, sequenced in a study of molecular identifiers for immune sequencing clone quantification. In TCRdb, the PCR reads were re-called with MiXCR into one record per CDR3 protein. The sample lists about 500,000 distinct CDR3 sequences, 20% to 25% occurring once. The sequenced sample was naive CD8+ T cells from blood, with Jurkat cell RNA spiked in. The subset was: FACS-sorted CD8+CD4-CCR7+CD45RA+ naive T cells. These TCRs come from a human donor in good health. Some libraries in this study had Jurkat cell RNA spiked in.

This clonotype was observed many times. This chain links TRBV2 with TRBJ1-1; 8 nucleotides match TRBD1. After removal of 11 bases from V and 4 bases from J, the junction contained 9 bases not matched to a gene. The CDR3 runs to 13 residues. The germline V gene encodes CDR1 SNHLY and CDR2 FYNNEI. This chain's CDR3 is CAGGQGSSTEAFF. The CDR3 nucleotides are TGTGCCGGAGGACAGGGATCAAGCACTGAAGCTTTCTTT.

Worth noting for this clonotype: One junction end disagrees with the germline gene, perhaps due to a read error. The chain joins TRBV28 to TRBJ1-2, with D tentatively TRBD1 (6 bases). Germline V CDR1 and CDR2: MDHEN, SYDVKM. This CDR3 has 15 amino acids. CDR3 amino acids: CASSPGGTGTRGCTF. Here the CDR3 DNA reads TGTGCCAGCAGTCCCGGCGGCACAGGGACAAGAGGCTGCACCTTC.

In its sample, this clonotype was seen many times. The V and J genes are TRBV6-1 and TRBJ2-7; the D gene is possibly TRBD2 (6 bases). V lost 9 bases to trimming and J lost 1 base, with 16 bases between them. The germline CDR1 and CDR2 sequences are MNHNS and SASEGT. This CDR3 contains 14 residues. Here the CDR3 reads CASSGLGTSYEQYF. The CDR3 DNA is TGTGCCAGTAGCGGTTTGGGAACATCCTACGAGCAGTACTTC.

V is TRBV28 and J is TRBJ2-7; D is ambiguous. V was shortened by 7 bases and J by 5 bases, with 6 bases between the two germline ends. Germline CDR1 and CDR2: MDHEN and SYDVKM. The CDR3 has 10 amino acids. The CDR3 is CASKADEQYF. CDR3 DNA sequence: TGTGCCAGCAAGGCGGACGAGCAGTACTTC.

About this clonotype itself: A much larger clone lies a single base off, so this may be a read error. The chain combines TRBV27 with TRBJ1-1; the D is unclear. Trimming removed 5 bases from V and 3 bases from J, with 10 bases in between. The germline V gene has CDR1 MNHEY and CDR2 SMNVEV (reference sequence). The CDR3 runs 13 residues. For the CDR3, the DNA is TGTGCCAGCAGTCCTGTGGTATACACTGAAGCTTTCTTT. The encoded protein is CASSPVVYTEAFF.